This T cell receptor (beta chain) emerged from a study of T cells after yellow fever vaccination. TCRdb processed the 5' RACE reads anew with MiXCR; each CDR3 protein has one entry. The profile shows a few hundred thousand distinct CDR3 sequences, 8% to 9.5% of them singletons. CDR3 length equals 15 residues. With 1 base clipped from V and 2 bases from J, the junction kept 2 bases outside the gene matches. Germline V lookup: CDR1 SGHTA, CDR2 FQGNSA. This clonotype was counted between two and nine times. This sequence joins TRBV7-2 and TRBJ2-3; 8 bases match TRBD2. The clonotype was recovered from a man in his late teens or twenties who received the YFV17D yellow fever vaccine. The specimen was PBMCs, collected about 41 days after the first yellow fever vaccination. CDR3 sequence: CASSLVGGVTDTQYF. CDR3 DNA: TGTGCCAGCAGCTTAGTCGGGGGGGTCACAGATACGCAGTATTTT.